This T cell receptor (beta chain) comes out of a study of human T cells and chemical hapten exposure. Study background: Yields of TCR per sample differed, chiefly owing to small differences in pooled library volume.

The sample holds many counts of this clonotype. As to time point: patch test 2, 6 weeks after DPC sensitization. Treatment given: therapeutic diphenylcyclopropenone sensitization with weekly scalp DPC. Using its own MiXCR run on the RACE reads, TCRdb lists one record per CDR3 protein. The sample lists tens of thousands of distinct CDR3 sequences; 3% to 3.5% were seen once. The V and J ends lost 4 bases and 3 bases respectively, with 9 bases between them. The CDR3 runs to 13 residues. Per the germline V gene, CDR1 is LGHDT and CDR2 is YNNKEL (reference sequence). The sequence came from a man aged 35-49 years with alopecia areata. Some clones in this sample may be carry-over from other donors' samples. V and J are TRBV3-1 and TRBJ1-2; D not resolved. Here the sequenced sample was whole blood, taken in connection with sensitization to the hapten diphenylcyclopropenone (DPC). This CDR3 is CASSPGGDYGYTF. In DNA, the CDR3 is TGTGCCAGCAGCCCTGGTGGGGACTATGGCTACACCTTC.